This T cell receptor (beta chain) originates from a study of T cells in Graves' hyperthyroidism and ophthalmopathy. Study results and caveats: It was a median about seven months before onset that the model predicted ophthalmopathy. Appearing also in blood were most of the thyroid clonotypes expanded above 0.001.

Amplification of TCR beta CDR3 regions was performed using RNA transcripts as template. The TCR CDR3 first-round RT-PCR relied on the HTBI primer set. TCRdb redid the calling of the multiplex PCR reads with MiXCR, one entry per CDR3 protein. The sample has approximately 490,000 distinct CDR3 sequences; less than 25% are singletons. Ophthalmopathy cases scored 3 or more on the Clinical Activity Score and 4 or more on NOSPECS grade, with duration below 3 months. Diagnosis rested on symptoms, serum thyroxine and TRAb, thyroid ultrasound, and orbital computed tomography. This clonotype was seen a few times. The target antigen is unknown. The source of this sequence is a woman between 70 and 85 years old with Graves' ophthalmopathy. The sequencing sample was made of blood.

Written as DNA, the CDR3 is TGTGCCAGTAGTATGGGGGCAGGGCGCTACGAGCAGTACTTC. As protein: CASSMGAGRYEQYF. The genes are TRBV19 and TRBJ2-7; perhaps TRBD1 as D (6 bases). This CDR3 spans 14 amino acids. V dropped 3 bases and J dropped 3 bases, with 12 bases sitting between them. Germline CDR1 LNHDA, CDR2 SQIVND (reference sequence).